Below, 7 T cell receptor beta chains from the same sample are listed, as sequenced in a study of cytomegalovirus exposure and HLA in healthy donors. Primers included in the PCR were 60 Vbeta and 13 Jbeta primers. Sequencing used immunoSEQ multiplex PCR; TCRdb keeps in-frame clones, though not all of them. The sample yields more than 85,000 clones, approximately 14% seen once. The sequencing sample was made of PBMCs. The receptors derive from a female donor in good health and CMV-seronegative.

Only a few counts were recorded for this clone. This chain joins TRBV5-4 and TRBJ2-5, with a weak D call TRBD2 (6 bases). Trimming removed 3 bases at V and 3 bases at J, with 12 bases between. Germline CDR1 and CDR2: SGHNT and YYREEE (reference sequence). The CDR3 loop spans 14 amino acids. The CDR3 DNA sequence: TGTGCCAGCAGCTCCTTTAGCGGAAAAGAGACCCAGTACTTC. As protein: CASSSFSGKETQYF.

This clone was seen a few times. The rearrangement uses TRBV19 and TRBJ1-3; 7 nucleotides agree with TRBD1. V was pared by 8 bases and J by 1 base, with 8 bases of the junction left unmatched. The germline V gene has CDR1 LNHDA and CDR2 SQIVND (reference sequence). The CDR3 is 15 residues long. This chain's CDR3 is CASRADRTSGNTIYF. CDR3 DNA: TGTGCCAGTCGGGCGGACAGGACGTCTGGAAACACCATATATTTT.

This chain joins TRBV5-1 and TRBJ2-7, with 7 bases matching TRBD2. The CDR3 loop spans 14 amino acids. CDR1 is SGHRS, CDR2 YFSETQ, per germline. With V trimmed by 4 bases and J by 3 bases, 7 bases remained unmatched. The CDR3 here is CASSAASGHYEQYF. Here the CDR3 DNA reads TGCGCCAGCAGCGCCGCTAGCGGACACTACGAGCAGTACTTC.

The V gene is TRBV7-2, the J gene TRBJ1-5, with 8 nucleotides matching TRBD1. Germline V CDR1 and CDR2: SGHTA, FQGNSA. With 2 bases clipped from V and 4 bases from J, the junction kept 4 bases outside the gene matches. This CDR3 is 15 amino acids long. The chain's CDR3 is CASSLIGTGNQPQHF. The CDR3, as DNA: TGTGCCAGCAGCTTAATAGGGACAGGTAATCAGCCCCAGCATTTT.

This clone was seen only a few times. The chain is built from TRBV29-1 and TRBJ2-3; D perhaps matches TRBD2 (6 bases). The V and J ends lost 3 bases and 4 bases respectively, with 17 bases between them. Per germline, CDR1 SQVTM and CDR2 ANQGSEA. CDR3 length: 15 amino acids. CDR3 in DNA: TGCAGCGTTGAGAGAGGTGGGAGGTCATCAGATACGCAGTATTTT. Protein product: CSVERGGRSSDTQYF.

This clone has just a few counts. CDR3 nucleotides: TGTGCCAGCGGGAAGGGGGTCCTCGATTCTGGGGCCAACGTCCTGACTTTC. It translates to CASGKGVLDSGANVLTF. The chain joins TRBV27 to TRBJ2-6; D perhaps matches TRBD1 (6 bases). This CDR3 is built from 17 residues. CDR1 and CDR2 (germline): MNHEY, SMNVEV (reference sequence). The V and J ends lost 8 bases and 1 base respectively, with 18 bases between them.

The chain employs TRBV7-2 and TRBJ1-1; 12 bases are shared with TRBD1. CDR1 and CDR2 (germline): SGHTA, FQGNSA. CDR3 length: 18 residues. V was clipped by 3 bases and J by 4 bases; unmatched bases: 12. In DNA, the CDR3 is TGTGCCAGCAGCTTCACCGGGACAGGGGGCGTCGGGTCCACTGAAGCTTTCTTT. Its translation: CASSFTGTGGVGSTEAFF.